A single sample is the source of the 20 T cell receptor beta chains below, sequenced in a study of CD8 T cells in Susac syndrome. Reverse transcription used about 0.45 to 1 ug RNA and random hexamers. MiXCR was run by TCRdb on the immunoSEQ multiplex PCR reads, yielding one entry per CDR3 protein. This table holds 150,000 to 200,000 distinct CDR3 sequences, under 95% found once. Specimen: CD4+ T cells from PBMCs. The receptors were sampled from a human donor with multiple sclerosis.

The chain employs TRBV7-9 and TRBJ2-2; 9 positions match TRBD2. V was clipped by 2 bases and J by 1 base; unmatched bases: 8. Germline loops: CDR1 SEHNR, CDR2 FQNEAQ (reference sequence). This CDR3 spans 18 amino acids. The CDR3 DNA sequence: TGTGCCAGCAGCTTACAGCGGGGGGACCCGAAGAACACCGGGGAGCTGTTTTTT. Residues: CASSLQRGDPKNTGELFF.

The DNA for the CDR3 is TGTGCCAGCAGTTTATGGAGCATGAACACTGAAGCTTTCTTT. Translating gives CASSLWSMNTEAFF. The rearrangement joins TRBV28 to TRBJ1-1, with D unresolved. Germline lookup yields CDR1 MDHEN and CDR2 SYDVKM. Trimming pared 0 bases from V and 0 bases from J, leaving 5 bases between. CDR3 length: 14 residues. The entire variable domain, with the rest obtained from reference TRBV28 and TRBJ1-1, is as follows: DVKVTQSSRYLVKRTGEKVFLECVQDMDHENMFWYRQDPGLGLRLIYFSYDVKMKEKGDIPEGYSVSREKKERFSLILESASTNQTSMYLCASSLWSMNTEAFFGQGTRLTVV.

The chain is built from TRBV4-2 and TRBJ2-2; D ambiguous. Germline loops: CDR1 LGHNA, CDR2 YNFKEQ. The ends were cut back, 4 bases at V and 1 base at J, with 4 bases in the middle. The CDR3 is 13 amino acids. The chain's CDR3 is CASSPENTGELFF. CDR3 DNA sequence: TGTGCCAGCAGCCCCGAGAACACCGGGGAGCTGTTTTTT.

The gene calls are TRBV12-3 or TRBV12-4 and TRBJ2-5; TRBD2 matches 9 bases. The CDR3 has 16 residues. V was clipped by 6 bases and J by 5 bases; unmatched bases: 13. This CDR3 reads CASSFSLAGLRETQYF. The CDR3 DNA reads as TGTGCCAGCAGCTTTTCCCTAGCGGGACTGAGGGAGACCCAGTACTTC.

This clonotype was seen a few times. The rearrangement uses TRBV19 and TRBJ2-7, with 10 nucleotides matching TRBD1. CDR1 LNHDA and CDR2 SQIVND come from the germline V gene (reference sequence). The length of the CDR3 is 14 residues. Germline trimming cut 5 bases from V and 9 bases from J; bases unmatched to any gene: 10. The CDR3 loop reads CASSDRDRGFGQYF. In DNA form, the CDR3 reads TGTGCCAGTAGTGACCGGGACAGGGGATTTGGGCAGTACTTC.

The chain has TRBV12-3 or TRBV12-4 and TRBJ1-2, with D tentatively TRBD1 (6 bases). This CDR3 has 16 amino acids. V lost 5 bases to trimming and J lost 4 bases, with 20 bases between them. CDR3 nucleotide sequence: TGTGCCAGCAGTCTCGGACAAATCTCGACAGGCTATGGCTACACCTTC. This encodes CASSLGQISTGYGYTF.

The chain couples TRBV29-1 to TRBJ1-1, with D unresolved. Germline V gene sequence: CDR1 SQVTM, CDR2 ANQGSEA. Trimming pared 4 bases from V and 1 base from J, leaving 10 bases between. The CDR3 length is 13 residues. The chain's CDR3 is CSVGGPTNTEAFF. The DNA for the CDR3 is TGCAGCGTTGGTGGACCCACGAACACTGAAGCTTTCTTT.

Regarding this clonotype: At one end the junction does not follow the germline gene, possibly because of a read error. The chain links TRBV6-1 to TRBJ2-3; possibly TRBD2 for D (5 bases). The germline gives CDR1 MNHNS, CDR2 SASEGT. The CDR3 contains 13 residues. The DNA of the CDR3 is TGTGCCAGCAGAGAAGCGGTGACAGATACGCAGTATTTT. Its translation is CASREAVTDTQYF.

The genes are TRBV20-1 and TRBJ2-2; a possible D gene is TRBD2 (6 bases). The V end lost 4 bases, the J end lost 5 bases, and 11 bases lay between the germline ends. This CDR3 comprises 13 residues. Germline V CDR1 and CDR2: DFQATT, SNEGSKA (reference sequence). This CDR3 reads CSAMTGRTGELFF. CDR3 coding DNA: TGCAGTGCTATGACGGGGAGGACCGGGGAGCTGTTTTTT.

This chain links TRBV5-6 with TRBJ1-5, with no clear D. In germline, CDR1 is SGHDT, CDR2 YYEEEE. V shed 4 bases and J shed 8 bases, with 10 bases lying between them. This CDR3 has 12 amino acids. CDR3 protein: CASSLVGEPQHF. The CDR3 DNA sequence: TGTGCCAGCAGCCTCGTGGGAGAGCCCCAGCATTTT.

The chain links TRBV27 to TRBJ1-6; a weak D match, TRBD1 (5 bases). The CDR3 consists of 17 residues. Germline V CDR1 and CDR2: MNHEY, SMNVEV (reference sequence). Trimming removed 5 bases at V and 1 base at J, with 15 bases between. This chain's CDR3 is CASSPPGLGSYNSPLHF. As DNA, the CDR3 is TGTGCCAGCAGTCCGCCAGGGCTAGGATCCTATAATTCACCCCTCCACTTT.

This clonotype was picked up one time. CDR3 bases: TGTGCCACCAGTGATCCCGGACGGCTAGATACGCAGTATTTT. As protein: CATSDPGRLDTQYF. The rearrangement joins TRBV24-1 to TRBJ2-3; D is undetermined. V was pared by 3 bases and J by 5 bases, with 11 bases between. The length of the CDR3 is 14 residues. Germline CDR1 and CDR2: KGHDR and SFDVKD.

The rearrangement uses TRBV20-1 and TRBJ1-1; 7 nucleotides line up with TRBD1. Per the germline V gene, CDR1 is DFQATT and CDR2 is SNEGSKA (reference sequence). The CDR3 consists of 14 residues. After removal of 2 bases from V and 4 bases from J, the junction contained 7 bases not matched to a gene. In DNA form, the CDR3 reads TGCAGTGCTAGACCGACAGGGTTGGGCACTGAAGCTTTCTTT. This encodes CSARPTGLGTEAFF.

The chain is built from TRBV6-5 and TRBJ2-7; D gene uncertain. The CDR3 totals 13 residues. The V gene's germline CDR1 is MNHEY and CDR2 SVGAGI. V lost 7 bases to trimming and J lost 3 bases, with 13 bases between them. CDR3 in amino acids: CASKLTSGYEQYF. CDR3 in DNA: TGTGCCAGCAAACTTACCTCAGGCTACGAGCAGTACTTC.

The rearrangement joins TRBV7-2 to TRBJ1-5; D unresolved. This CDR3 region has 17 residues. V was pared by 8 bases and J by 2 bases, with 22 bases between. Germline values: CDR1 SGHTA, CDR2 FQGNSA. CDR3 DNA sequence: TGTGCCAGCCGAACAGACCCTACGCCTATGGGCAATCAGCCCCAGCATTTT. Translated: CASRTDPTPMGNQPQHF.

A few counts support this clonotype. This chain links TRBV5-1 with TRBJ1-1, with TRBD1 as a possible D gene (6 bases). V lost 4 bases and J lost 0, with 10 bases in between. Germline V lookup: CDR1 SGHRS, CDR2 YFSETQ. This CDR3 spans 14 amino acids. CDR3 nucleotide sequence: TGCGCCAGCAGCGGCGGACAGTTGAACACTGAAGCTTTCTTT. This sequence encodes CASSGGQLNTEAFF.

V usage is TRBV20-1 and J usage is TRBJ1-5; a weak D match, TRBD1 (5 bases). The ends were cut back, 4 bases at V and 5 bases at J, with 12 bases in the middle. Germline V gives CDR1 DFQATT, CDR2 SNEGSKA (reference sequence). This CDR3 is 13 amino acids long. The CDR3 loop is CSATVEGDQPQHF. The CDR3 DNA reads as TGCAGTGCTACCGTCGAAGGGGATCAGCCCCAGCATTTT.

The chain joins TRBV5-1 to TRBJ2-6, with D unresolved. This CDR3 has 17 residues. V gave up 0 bases and J gave up 1 base, with 11 bases separating them. The germline CDR1 and CDR2 sequences are SGHRS and YFSETQ. CDR3 DNA sequence: TGCGCCAGCAGCTTGGGACCCTACGATTCTGGGGCCAACGTCCTGACTTTC. This sequence encodes CASSLGPYDSGANVLTF.

The chain is built from TRBV11-2 and TRBJ2-2; D is tentatively TRBD1 or TRBD2 (5 bases each). Trimming cost V 3 bases and J 6 bases, with 11 bases left between them. Germline V CDR1 and CDR2: SGHAT, FQNNGV. This CDR3 has 14 amino acids. In nucleotides, the CDR3 is TGTGCCAGCAGCTTGGGGACGTCCGCCGGGGAGCTGTTTTTT. This sequence encodes CASSLGTSAGELFF.

The chain uses TRBV20-1 and TRBJ2-5, with D possibly TRBD2 on 6 matching bases. V was cut by 7 bases and J by 4 bases, with 19 bases left in between. The CDR3 consists of 14 residues. Per germline, CDR1 DFQATT and CDR2 SNEGSKA (reference sequence). The CDR3 DNA reads as TGCAGTGTCAAGACGACTAGGGTACCAGAGACCCAGTACTTC. Translated: CSVKTTRVPETQYF.